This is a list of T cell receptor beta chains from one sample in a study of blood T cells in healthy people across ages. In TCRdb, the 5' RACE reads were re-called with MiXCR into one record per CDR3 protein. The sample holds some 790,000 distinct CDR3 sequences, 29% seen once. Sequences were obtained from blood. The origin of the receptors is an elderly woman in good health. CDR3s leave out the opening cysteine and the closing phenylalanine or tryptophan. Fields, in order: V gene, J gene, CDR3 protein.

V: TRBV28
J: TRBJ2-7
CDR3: ASSIYEQY

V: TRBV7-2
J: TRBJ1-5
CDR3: ASGLRGAANQPQH

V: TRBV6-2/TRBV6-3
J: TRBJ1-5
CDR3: ASGPRGFGNQPQH

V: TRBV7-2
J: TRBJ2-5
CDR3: ASSRDFNAETQY

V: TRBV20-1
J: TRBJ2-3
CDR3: SAGQWSSTDTQY

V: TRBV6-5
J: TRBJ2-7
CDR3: ASRRSAGTSYEQY

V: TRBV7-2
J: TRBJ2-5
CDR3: ASSLEQGRETQY

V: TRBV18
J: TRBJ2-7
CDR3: ASSFSQDNEQY

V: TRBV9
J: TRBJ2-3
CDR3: ASSVGISSTDTQY

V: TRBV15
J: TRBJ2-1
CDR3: ATSTSGGAYNEQF

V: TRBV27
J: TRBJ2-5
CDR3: ASSPSGGEMETQY

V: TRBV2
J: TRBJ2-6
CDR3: ASSLQGLLGANVLT

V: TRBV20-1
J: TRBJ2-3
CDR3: SAFFPGAETQY

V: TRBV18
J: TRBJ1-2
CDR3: ASSPPGQGSGYT

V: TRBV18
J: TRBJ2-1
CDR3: ASSPIGNEQF

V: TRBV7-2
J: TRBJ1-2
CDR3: ASTTQRGYYGYT

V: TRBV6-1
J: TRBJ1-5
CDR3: ASRLEGDSNQPQH

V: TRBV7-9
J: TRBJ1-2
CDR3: ASSVRGTNYGYT

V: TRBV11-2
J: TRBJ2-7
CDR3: ASSLASSYEQD

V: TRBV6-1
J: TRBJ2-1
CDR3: ASSENIPGTGFGNEQF

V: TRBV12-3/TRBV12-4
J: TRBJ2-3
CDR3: ASSLETGARAQY

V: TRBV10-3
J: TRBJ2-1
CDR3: AIRAWGGEFYNEQF

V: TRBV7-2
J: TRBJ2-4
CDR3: ASSLKARGLAGETKNIQY

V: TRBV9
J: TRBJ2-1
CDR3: ASSPLRAGPLNEQF

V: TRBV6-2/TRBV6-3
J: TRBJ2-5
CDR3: ASRQGETQY

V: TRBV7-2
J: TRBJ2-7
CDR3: ASSLMGALSPY

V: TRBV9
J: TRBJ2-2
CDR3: ASRDTVNTGELF

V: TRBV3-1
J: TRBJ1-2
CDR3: ASSQDGNYGYT

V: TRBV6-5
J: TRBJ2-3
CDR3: ASSPPGLMTDTQY

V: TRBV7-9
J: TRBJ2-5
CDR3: ASSSPGTRRETQY

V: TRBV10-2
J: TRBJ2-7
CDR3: ASRKPSSYEQY

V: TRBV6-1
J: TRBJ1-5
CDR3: ASSEAGGSQPQH

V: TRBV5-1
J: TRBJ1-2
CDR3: ASSDRGRNYGYT

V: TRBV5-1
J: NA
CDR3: ASSGTGFNEQY

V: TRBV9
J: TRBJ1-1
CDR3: ASRGEGTEAF

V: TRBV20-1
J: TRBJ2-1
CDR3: SASSSGGTNEQF

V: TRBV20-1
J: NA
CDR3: SAGPPRGAQETQF

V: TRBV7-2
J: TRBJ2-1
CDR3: ASSSPYNEQF

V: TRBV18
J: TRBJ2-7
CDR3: ASSPLDSGSQY

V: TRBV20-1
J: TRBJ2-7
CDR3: SAADRRQY

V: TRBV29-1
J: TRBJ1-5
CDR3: SVVTGQGGGRGNQPQH

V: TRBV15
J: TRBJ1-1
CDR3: ATSRELIYGQGDTEAF

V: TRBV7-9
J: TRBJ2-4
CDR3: ASSLGGNRLAKNIQY

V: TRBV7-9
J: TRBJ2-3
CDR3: ASSRDYGTDTQY

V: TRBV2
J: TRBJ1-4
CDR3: ASSGFGFEKLF

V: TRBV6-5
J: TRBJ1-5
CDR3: ASGDPTGNQPQH

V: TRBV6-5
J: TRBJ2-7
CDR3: ASSSHAGSGQASYEQY

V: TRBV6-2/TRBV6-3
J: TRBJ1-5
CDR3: ASSYSGGVQPQH

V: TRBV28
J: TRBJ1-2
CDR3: ASSSDKYGYT

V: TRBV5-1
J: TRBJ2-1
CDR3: ASSLAKVDRSYNEQF

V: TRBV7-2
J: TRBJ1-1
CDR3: ASSFWGGGNTEAF